This TCR beta chain was identified in a study of cytomegalovirus exposure and HLA in healthy donors. Overall study: HLA-typed donors contributed around 85 million unique TCRs, which were held in an early data release.

Primers: 60 Vbeta forward and 13 Jbeta reverse. The repertoire was sequenced with immunoSEQ multiplex PCR; TCRdb's copy has only in-frame clones and lacks some. The profile shows some 170,000 clones, 78% of them singletons. As for this clone: The antigen remains unidentified.

The ends were cut back, 5 bases at V and 1 base at J, with 15 bases in the middle. CDR1 is SGHAT and CDR2 is FQNNGV in the germline V gene. The CDR3 runs 15 residues. Study results and caveats: Cytomegalovirus status, reportedly, was diagnosed with high specificity and sensitivity by the classifier. CMV serostatus was the only recorded immune exposure for donors.

The V and J genes are TRBV11-2 and TRBJ2-7, with D maybe TRBD1 (6 bases). Sequencing input: PBMCs. The source is a female donor in good health and CMV-seronegative. The CDR3 nucleotides read TGTGCCAGCAGCAGAGACGGGACACAATCCTACGAGCAGTACTTC. This encodes CASSRDGTQSYEQYF.